This TCR beta chain was recovered during a study of T cell clonotyping in hematopoietic cell transplantation. The time point was: recipient sample about 28 days before transplant, after cytoreduction. TCRdb's table, derived via immunoSEQ multiplex PCR, lists solely in-frame clones and lacks some. The sample shows roughly 30,000 clones, about 80% of them seen only once. This CDR3 is built from 15 residues. J gave up 11 bases and V 4 bases, and 16 bases lay outside the gene matches. The V gene's germline CDR1 is SGHDT and CDR2 YYEEEE. The sequences come from peripheral blood mononuclear cells, collected before stem cell transplant. The clonotype comes from a woman aged 25 to 39 with chronic myeloid leukemia. Some clones in this sample may be carry-over from other donors' samples. The rearrangement links TRBV5-6 to TRBJ1-1, with 8 bases matching TRBD1. The CDR3 spells CASSKGEGTGVRAFF. In DNA form, the CDR3 reads TGTGCCAGCAGCAAAGGGGAGGGGACAGGAGTTCGCGCTTTCTTT.